Sequencing of this T cell receptor (beta chain) was carried out in a study of T cell responses to AZD1222 COVID-19 vaccine. CDR1 is SNHLY, CDR2 FYNNEI, per germline. CDR3 size: 14 residues. V gave up 5 bases and J gave up 2 bases, with 13 bases separating them. TCRdb keeps only in-frame clones here, not all; method: immunoSEQ multiplex PCR. The sample records over 100,000 clones, roughly 87% being singletons. The receptor comes from an adult in good health. This chain joins TRBV2 and TRBJ2-7; D is possibly TRBD2 (5 bases). Material: peripheral blood, obtained on day 0 of AZD1222 vaccination. The DNA for the CDR3 is TGTGCCAGCAGTCAGGTGGGGAGTACCTACGAGCAGTACTTC. It translates to CASSQVGSTYEQYF.